This is a list of T cell receptor beta chains from one sample in a study of blood T cell repertoires in COVID-19. TCRdb keeps only in-frame clones here, not all; method: immunoSEQ multiplex PCR. Here the sample spans 250,000 to 350,000 clones, around 85% being singletons. The material sequenced was peripheral blood. These receptor sequences come from a human donor with COVID-19, enrolled during active disease. The donor label of this sample is uncertain. Both conserved end residues are part of each CDR3. D genes are given only for firm matches. Not all rows give a size; the values are once, few, many and, for expanded clones, a class.

cdr3_aa,cdr3_nt,d_call,j_call,clone_size,v_call
CAADMEGSYNEQFF,TGTGCCGCGGATATGGAGGGATCCTACAATGAGCAGTTCTTC,-,TRBJ2-1,-,TRBV30
CASSARTGSYNEQFF,TGTGCCAGCAGCGCTAGGACAGGTAGCTACAATGAGCAGTTCTTC,TRBD1,TRBJ2-1,-,TRBV7-2
CASRWDRGRAYGYTF,TGTGCCAGCAGATGGGACAGGGGGCGTGCCTATGGCTACACCTTC,TRBD1,TRBJ1-2,-,TRBV28
CATSDFRGSKYEQYF,TGTGCCACCAGTGATTTCAGGGGGTCCAAGTACGAGCAGTACTTC,TRBD1,TRBJ2-7,few,TRBV24-1
CASSTVLAGGQETQYF,TGCGCCAGCAGCACAGTACTAGCGGGAGGACAAGAGACCCAGTACTTC,TRBD2,TRBJ2-5,-,TRBV5-1
CASSPLAGGAYNEQFF,TGTGCCAGCAGCCCCTTAGCGGGAGGGGCCTACAATGAGCAGTTCTTC,TRBD2,TRBJ2-1,-,TRBV28
CASSVGGTGNYGYTF,TGTGCCAGCAGCGTAGGGGGGACAGGAAACTATGGCTACACCTTC,TRBD1,TRBJ1-2,-,TRBV9
CASSMTSGNHNEQFF,TGTGCCAGTAGTATGACTAGCGGGAACCACAATGAGCAGTTCTTC,TRBD2,TRBJ2-1,-,TRBV19
CASSYRVGELFF,TGTGCCAGCAGTTACAGGGTCGGGGAGCTGTTTTTT,-,TRBJ2-2,-,TRBV27
CASSIGLAETYEQYF,TGTGCCAGTAGTATCGGACTAGCGGAGACCTACGAGCAGTACTTC,TRBD2,TRBJ2-7,-,TRBV19
CASSQRDSSNEKLFF,TGTGCCAGCTCTCAACGGGACTCGAGTAATGAAAAACTGTTTTTT,-,TRBJ1-4,-,TRBV18
CASSSSGTPTSF,TGTGCCAGCAGCTCCTCAGGGACACCTACAAGCTTC,-,TRBJ2-7,-,TRBV5-5
CASSFMGQEETQYF,TGCGCCAGCAGCTTTATGGGACAGGAAGAGACCCAGTACTTC,TRBD1,TRBJ2-5,-,TRBV5-1
CAWNWGEGNTIYF,TGTGCCTGGAATTGGGGAGAAGGAAACACCATATATTTT,-,TRBJ1-3,-,TRBV30
CASSEFGTGGYGYTF,TGTGCCAGCAGTGAATTCGGGACAGGCGGCTATGGCTACACCTTC,TRBD1,TRBJ1-2,-,TRBV25-1
CAIRPAADTEAFF,TGTGCCATCAGGCCCGCGGCAGACACTGAAGCTTTCTTT,-,TRBJ1-1,-,TRBV10-3
CASSVAGVYNEQFF,TGTGCCAGCAGTGTAGCGGGAGTTTACAATGAGCAGTTCTTC,TRBD2,TRBJ2-1,once,TRBV5-4
CAWSPSRLAGGAGELFF,TGTGCCTGGAGTCCTTCGAGGCTAGCGGGAGGGGCCGGGGAGCTGTTTTTT,TRBD2,TRBJ2-2,-,TRBV30
CASSTQGAPNYGYTF,TGTGCCAGCAGTACCCAAGGGGCACCCAACTATGGCTACACCTTC,-,TRBJ1-2,-,TRBV28
CASNRQSTNEKLFF,TGTGCCAGCAATCGACAGTCAACTAATGAAAAACTGTTTTTT,-,TRBJ1-4,-,TRBV6-6
CASSPPRRLAGVTDTQYF,TGTGCCAGCAGTCCACCGCGAAGACTAGCGGGAGTTACAGATACGCAGTATTTT,TRBD2,TRBJ2-3,few,TRBV27
CASSSGPSSSGANVLTF,TGTGCCAGCAGCTCAGGGCCTTCTTCCTCTGGGGCCAACGTCCTGACTTTC,-,TRBJ2-6,-,TRBV9
CASRAGPRDTGELFF,TGTGCCAGCAGGGCGGGTCCCCGGGATACCGGGGAGCTGTTTTTT,-,TRBJ2-2,-,TRBV2
CASSRTARGRLTDTQYF,TGTGCCAGTAGTAGGACGGCGCGCGGGAGGTTGACAGATACGCAGTATTTT,TRBD2,TRBJ2-3,-,TRBV19
CAWSFQTSGRMREQFF,TGTGCCTGGAGTTTCCAAACTAGCGGGAGGATGCGGGAGCAGTTCTTC,TRBD2,TRBJ2-1,-,TRBV30
CASSPLRGSGNIQYF,TGTGCCAGCAGCCCACTCAGGGGGTCGGGAAACATTCAGTACTTC,TRBD1,TRBJ2-4,-,TRBV5-4
CATSARGNEKLFF,TGTGCCACCAGTGCCAGGGGTAATGAAAAACTGTTTTTT,-,TRBJ1-4,-,TRBV24-1
CASRQSSGNTIYF,TGCGCCAGCCGACAGAGTTCTGGAAACACCATATATTTT,-,TRBJ1-3,few,TRBV10-1
CASSLELAGAPTDTQYF,TGTGCCAGCAGCTTGGAGCTAGCGGGAGCCCCCACAGATACGCAGTATTTT,TRBD2,TRBJ2-3,-,TRBV5-6
CASSMGLAGHLTDTQYF,TGTGCCAGTAGTATGGGACTAGCGGGACATTTAACAGATACGCAGTATTTT,TRBD2,TRBJ2-3,few,TRBV19
CASSLGQGSYEQYF,TGCGCCAGCAGTTTGGGACAGGGGTCCTACGAGCAGTACTTC,TRBD1,TRBJ2-7,-,TRBV5-1
CASSQLTAGASNEQFF,TGCGCCAGCAGCCAATTGACGGCGGGAGCGAGCAATGAGCAGTTCTTC,TRBD2,TRBJ2-1,-,TRBV4-3
CATSRGPPAGGSDEQFF,TGTGCCACCAGCAGAGGCCCCCCAGCGGGAGGGAGCGATGAGCAGTTCTTC,TRBD2,TRBJ2-1,few,TRBV15
CASSPLYTGIMNTEAFF,TGTGCCAGCAGTCCCCTGTACACCGGGATAATGAACACTGAAGCTTTCTTT,-,TRBJ1-1,-,TRBV27